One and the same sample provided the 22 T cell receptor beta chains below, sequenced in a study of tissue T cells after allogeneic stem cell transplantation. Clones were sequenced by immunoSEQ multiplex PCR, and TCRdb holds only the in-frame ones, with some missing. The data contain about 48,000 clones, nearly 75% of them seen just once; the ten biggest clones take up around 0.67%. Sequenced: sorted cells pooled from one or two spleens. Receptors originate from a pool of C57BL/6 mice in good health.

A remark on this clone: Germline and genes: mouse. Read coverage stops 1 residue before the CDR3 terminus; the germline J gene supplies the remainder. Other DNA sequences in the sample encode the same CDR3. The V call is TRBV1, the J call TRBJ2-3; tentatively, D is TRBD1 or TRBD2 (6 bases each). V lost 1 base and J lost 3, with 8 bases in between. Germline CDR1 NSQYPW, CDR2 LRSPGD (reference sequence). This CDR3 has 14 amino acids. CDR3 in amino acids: CTCSAGGRAETLYF. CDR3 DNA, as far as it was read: TGCACCTGCAGTGCAGGGGGGCGGGCAGAAACGCTGTAT.

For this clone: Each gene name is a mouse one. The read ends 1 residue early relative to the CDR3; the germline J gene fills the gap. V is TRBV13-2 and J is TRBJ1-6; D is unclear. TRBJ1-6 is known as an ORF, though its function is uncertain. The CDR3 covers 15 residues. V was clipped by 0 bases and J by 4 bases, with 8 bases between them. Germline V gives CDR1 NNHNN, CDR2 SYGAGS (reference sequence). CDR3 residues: CASGDAANYNSPLYF. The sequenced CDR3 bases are TGTGCCAGCGGTGATGCGGCCAATTATAATTCGCCCCTCTAC.

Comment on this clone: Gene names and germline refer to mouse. The CDR3 loop is CASSLEVVQNTLYF. The DNA read from the CDR3 is TGTGCCAGCAGCTTGGAGGTAGTTCAAAACACCTTGTAC. The chain combines TRBV3 with TRBJ2-4; D is uncertain. The CDR3 end lies 1 residue beyond the end of the read and is filled in from the germline J gene. V lost 3 bases, J lost 2 bases, and 9 bases lay in between. This CDR3 is built from 14 residues. The V gene's germline CDR1 is SNHLY and CDR2 FYNGKV (reference sequence).

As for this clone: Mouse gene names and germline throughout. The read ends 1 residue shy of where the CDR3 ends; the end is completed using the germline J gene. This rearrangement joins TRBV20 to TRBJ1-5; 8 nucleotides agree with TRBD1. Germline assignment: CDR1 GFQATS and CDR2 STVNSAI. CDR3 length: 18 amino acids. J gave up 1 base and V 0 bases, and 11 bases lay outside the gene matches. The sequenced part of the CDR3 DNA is TGTGGTGCTAGGGAGGGCAGGGGGCGCCGAAGGAACAACCAGGCTCCGCTT. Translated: CGAREGRGRRRNNQAPL. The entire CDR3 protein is CGAREGRGRRRNNQAPLF.

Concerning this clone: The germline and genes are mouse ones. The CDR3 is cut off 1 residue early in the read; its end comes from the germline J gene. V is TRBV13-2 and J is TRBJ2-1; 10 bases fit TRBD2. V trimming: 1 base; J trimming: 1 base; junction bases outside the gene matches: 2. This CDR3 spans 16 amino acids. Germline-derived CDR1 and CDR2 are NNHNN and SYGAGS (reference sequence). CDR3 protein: CASGDLGGRNYAEQFF. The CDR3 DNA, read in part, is TGTGCCAGCGGTGATCTGGGGGGGCGGAACTATGCTGAGCAGTTC.

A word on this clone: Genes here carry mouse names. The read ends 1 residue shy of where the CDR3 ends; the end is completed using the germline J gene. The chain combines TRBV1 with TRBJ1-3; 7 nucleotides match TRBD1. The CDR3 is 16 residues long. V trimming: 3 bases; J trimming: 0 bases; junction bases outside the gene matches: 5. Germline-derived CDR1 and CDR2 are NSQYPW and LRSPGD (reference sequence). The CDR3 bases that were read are TGCACCTGCAGTGCGAGGGGACAGATTTCTGGAAATACGCTCTAT. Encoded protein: CTCSARGQISGNTLY. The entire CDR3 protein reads CTCSARGQISGNTLYF.

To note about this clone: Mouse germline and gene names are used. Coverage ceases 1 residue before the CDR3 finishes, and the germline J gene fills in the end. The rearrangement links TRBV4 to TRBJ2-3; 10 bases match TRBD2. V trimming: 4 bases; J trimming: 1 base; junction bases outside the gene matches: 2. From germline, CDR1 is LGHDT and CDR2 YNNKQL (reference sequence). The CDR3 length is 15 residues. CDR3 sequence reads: CASSSGTGGAETLYF. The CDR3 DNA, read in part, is TGTGCCAGCAGCTCCGGGACTGGGGGTGCAGAAACGCTGTAT. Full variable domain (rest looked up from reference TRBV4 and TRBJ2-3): ETAVFQTPNYHVTQVGNEVSFNCKQTLGHDTMYWYKQDSKKLLKIMFSYNNKQLIVNETVPRRFSPQSSDKAHLNLRIKSVEPEDSAVYLCASSSGTGGAETLYFGSGTRLTVL.

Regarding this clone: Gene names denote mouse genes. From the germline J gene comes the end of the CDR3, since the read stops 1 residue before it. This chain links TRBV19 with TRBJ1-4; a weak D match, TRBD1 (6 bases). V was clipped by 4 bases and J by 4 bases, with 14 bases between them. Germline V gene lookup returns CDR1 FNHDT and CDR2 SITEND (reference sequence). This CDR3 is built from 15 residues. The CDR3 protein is CASSLGGTFNERLFF. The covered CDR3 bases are TGTGCCAGCAGTCTAGGGGGGACATTCAACGAAAGATTATTT.

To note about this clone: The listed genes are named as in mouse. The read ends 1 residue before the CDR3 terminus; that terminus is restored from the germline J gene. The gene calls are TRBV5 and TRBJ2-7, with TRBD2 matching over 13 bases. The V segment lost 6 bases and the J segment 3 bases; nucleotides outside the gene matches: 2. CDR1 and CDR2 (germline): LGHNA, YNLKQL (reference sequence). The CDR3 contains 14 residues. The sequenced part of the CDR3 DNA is TGTGCCAGCAGGGGACTGGGGGGGGACTATGAACAGTAC. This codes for CASRGLGGDYEQY. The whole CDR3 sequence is CASRGLGGDYEQYF.

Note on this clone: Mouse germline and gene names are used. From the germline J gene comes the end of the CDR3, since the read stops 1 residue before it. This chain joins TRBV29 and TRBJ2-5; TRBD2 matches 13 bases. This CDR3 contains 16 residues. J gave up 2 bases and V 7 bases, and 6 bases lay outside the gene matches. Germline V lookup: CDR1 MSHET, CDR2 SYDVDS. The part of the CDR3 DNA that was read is TGTGCTAGCACCGGACTGGGGGGGCGCGTCCAAGACACCCAGTAC. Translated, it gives CASTGLGGRVQDTQY. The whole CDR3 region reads CASTGLGGRVQDTQYF. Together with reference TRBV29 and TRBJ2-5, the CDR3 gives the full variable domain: DMKVTQMPRYLIKRMGENVLLECGQDMSHETMYWYRQDPGLGLQLIYISYDVDSNSEGDIPKGYRVSRKKREHFSLILDSAKTNQTSVYFCASTGLGGRVQDTQYFGPGTRLLVL.

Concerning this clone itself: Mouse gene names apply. The CDR3 loop reads CASSSLQGPNERLFF. The DNA read from the CDR3 is TGTGCAAGCAGCTCCCTACAGGGGCCCAACGAAAGATTATTT. V usage is TRBV16 and J usage is TRBJ1-4; 7 positions agree with TRBD1. The read finishes 1 residue shy of the CDR3 end, and the germline J gene is used to complete it. The junction had 5 bases not matched to a gene; V was cut back by 4 bases and J by 3 bases. This CDR3 has 15 amino acids. From germline, CDR1 is SGHSA and CDR2 FRNQAP.

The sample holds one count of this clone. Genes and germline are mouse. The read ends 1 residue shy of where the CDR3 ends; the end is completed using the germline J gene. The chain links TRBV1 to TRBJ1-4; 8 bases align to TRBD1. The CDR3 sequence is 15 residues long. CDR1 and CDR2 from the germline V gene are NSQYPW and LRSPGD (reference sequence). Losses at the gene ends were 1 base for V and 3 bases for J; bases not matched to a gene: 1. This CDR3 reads CTCSAGQGTNERLFF. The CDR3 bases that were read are TGCACCTGCAGTGCAGGACAGGGGACCAACGAAAGATTATTT.

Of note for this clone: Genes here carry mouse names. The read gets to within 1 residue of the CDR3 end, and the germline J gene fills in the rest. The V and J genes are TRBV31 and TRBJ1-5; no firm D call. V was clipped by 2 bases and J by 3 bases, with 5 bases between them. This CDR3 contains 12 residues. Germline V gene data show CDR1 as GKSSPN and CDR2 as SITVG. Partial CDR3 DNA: TGTGCCTGGAGTGGAAGCAACCAGGCTCCGCTT. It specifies CAWSGSNQAPL. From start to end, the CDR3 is CAWSGSNQAPLF. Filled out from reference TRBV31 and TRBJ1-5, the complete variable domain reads AQTIHQWPVAEIKAVGSPLSLGCTIKGKSSPNLYWYWQATGGTLQQLFYSITVGQVESVVQLNLSASRPKDDQFILSTEKLLLSHSGFYLCAWSGSNQAPLFGEGTRLSVL.

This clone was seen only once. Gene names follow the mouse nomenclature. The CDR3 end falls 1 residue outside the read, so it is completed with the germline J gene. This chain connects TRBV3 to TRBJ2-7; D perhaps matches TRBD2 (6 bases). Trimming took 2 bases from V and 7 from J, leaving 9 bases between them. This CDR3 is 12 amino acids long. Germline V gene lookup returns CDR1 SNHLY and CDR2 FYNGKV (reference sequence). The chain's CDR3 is CASSLLGVEQYF. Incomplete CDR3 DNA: TGTGCCAGCAGCTTATTGGGGGTAGAACAGTAC.

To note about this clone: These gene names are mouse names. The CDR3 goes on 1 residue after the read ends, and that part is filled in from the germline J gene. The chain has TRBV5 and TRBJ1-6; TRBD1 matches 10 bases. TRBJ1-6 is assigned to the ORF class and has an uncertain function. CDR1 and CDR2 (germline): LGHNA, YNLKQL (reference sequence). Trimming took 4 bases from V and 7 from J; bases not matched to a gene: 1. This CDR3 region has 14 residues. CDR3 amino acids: CASSPGQGNSPLYF. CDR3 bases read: TGTGCCAGCAGCCCGGGACAGGGGAATTCGCCCCTCTAC.

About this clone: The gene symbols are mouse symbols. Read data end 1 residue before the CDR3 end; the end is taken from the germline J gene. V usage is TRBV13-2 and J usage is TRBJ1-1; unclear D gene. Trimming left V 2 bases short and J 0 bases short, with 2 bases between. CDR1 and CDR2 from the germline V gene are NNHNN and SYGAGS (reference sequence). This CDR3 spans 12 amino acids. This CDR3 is CASGDTNTEVFF. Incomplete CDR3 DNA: TGTGCCAGCGGTGACACAAACACAGAAGTCTTC.

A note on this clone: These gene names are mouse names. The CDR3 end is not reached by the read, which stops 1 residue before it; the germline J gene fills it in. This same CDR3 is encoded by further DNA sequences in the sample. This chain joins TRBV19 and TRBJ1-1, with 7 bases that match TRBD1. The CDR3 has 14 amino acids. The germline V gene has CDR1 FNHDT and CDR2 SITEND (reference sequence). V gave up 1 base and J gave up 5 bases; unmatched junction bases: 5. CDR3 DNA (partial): TGTGCCAGCAGTATAAGGCAGGGGGGTACAGAAGTCTTC. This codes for CASSIRQGGTEVF. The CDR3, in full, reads CASSIRQGGTEVFF.

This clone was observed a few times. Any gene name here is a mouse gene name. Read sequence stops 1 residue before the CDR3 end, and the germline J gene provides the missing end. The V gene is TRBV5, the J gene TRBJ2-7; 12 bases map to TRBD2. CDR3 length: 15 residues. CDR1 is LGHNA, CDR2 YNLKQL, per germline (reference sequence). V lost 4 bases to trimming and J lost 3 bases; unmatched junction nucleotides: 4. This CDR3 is CASSPDWGGLYEQYF. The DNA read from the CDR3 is TGTGCCAGCAGCCCGGACTGGGGGGGGCTCTATGAACAGTAC.

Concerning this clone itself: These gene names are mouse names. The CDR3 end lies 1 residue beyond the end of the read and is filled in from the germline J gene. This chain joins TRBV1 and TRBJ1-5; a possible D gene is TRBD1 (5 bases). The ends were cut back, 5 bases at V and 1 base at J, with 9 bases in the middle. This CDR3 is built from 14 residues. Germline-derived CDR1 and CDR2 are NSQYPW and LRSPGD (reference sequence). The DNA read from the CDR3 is TGCACCTGCAGTCCTCAGGGAAACAACCAGGCTCCGCTT. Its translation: CTCSPQGNNQAPL. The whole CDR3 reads CTCSPQGNNQAPLF.

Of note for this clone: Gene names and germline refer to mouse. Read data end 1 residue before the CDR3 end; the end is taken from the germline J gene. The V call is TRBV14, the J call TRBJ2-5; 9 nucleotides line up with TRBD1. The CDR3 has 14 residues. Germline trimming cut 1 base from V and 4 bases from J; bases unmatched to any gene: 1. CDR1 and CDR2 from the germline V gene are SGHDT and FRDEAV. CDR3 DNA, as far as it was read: TGTGCCAGCAGTTTCACAGGGGGCAAAGACACCCAGTAC. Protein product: CASSFTGGKDTQY. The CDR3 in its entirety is CASSFTGGKDTQYF.

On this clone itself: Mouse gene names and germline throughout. The sequenced CDR3 bases are TGTGCCAGCGGTGTCCAGGGAGGCACCGGGCAGCTCTAC. As protein: CASGVQGGTGQLY. The CDR3 as a whole reads CASGVQGGTGQLYF. This chain joins TRBV13-2 and TRBJ2-2; perhaps TRBD1 as D (5 bases). The read ends 1 residue early relative to the CDR3; the germline J gene fills the gap. Trimming shortened V by 3 bases and J by 4 bases, and 10 bases separated the two germline ends. The CDR3 loop spans 14 amino acids. Germline V lookup: CDR1 NNHNN, CDR2 SYGAGS (reference sequence).

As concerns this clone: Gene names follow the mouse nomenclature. Partial CDR3 DNA: TGTGGTGCTGGCGGGACATCAAACACAGAAGTCTTC. It translates to CGAGGTSNTEVF. The full-length CDR3 reads as CGAGGTSNTEVFF. The gene calls are TRBV20 and TRBJ1-1; TRBD1 is a possible D gene (6 bases). The read terminates 1 residue ahead of where the CDR3 ends, so the germline J gene completes it. Deletions cut 5 bases from V and 0 bases from J, with 10 bases between. This CDR3 is 13 amino acids long. Germline V gene lookup returns CDR1 GFQATS and CDR2 STVNSAI.